A single sample gave rise to the 31 T cell receptor beta chains below, sequenced in a study of shared clonotypes between healthy human individuals. Terminally differentiated effector memory CD45RA+ cells were left out of the naive CD8 fraction, which was CD45RO-negative and positively selected for CCR7. Here immunoSEQ multiplex PCR was the method, and the copy in TCRdb shows in-frame clones only, minus some. This sample has 550,000 to 600,000 clones, with more than 95% found just once. Source material: naive CD8+ T cells sorted from blood. The receptors shown here come from a man aged 25-40 years in good health.

The V and J genes are TRBV4-1 and TRBJ2-5; D not certain. CDR3 length: 15 amino acids. From germline, CDR1 is MGHRA and CDR2 YSYEKL. V was shortened by 1 base and J by 0 bases, with 9 bases between the two germline ends. The CDR3 DNA sequence: TGCGCCAGCAGCCAAGTAAGACCGTACCAAGAGACCCAGTACTTC. This encodes CASSQVRPYQETQYF.

V usage is TRBV5-5 and J usage is TRBJ2-7; D is unresolved. Per the germline V gene, CDR1 is SGHKS and CDR2 is YYEKEE (reference sequence). The CDR3 contains 15 residues. The V and J ends lost 1 base and 5 bases respectively, with 16 bases between them. CDR3 residues: CASSLLPRANDEQYF. CDR3 DNA sequence: TGTGCCAGCAGCTTGTTGCCTAGGGCGAATGACGAGCAGTACTTC.

The chain combines TRBV18 with TRBJ2-7; perhaps TRBD1 as D (6 bases). This CDR3 has 11 residues. Trimming stripped 5 bases from V and 6 bases from J, with 8 bases between. Germline CDR1 and CDR2: KGHSH and LQKENI. The CDR3: CASSTGFEQYF. CDR3 DNA sequence: TGTGCCAGCTCAACAGGGTTCGAGCAGTACTTC.

The J gene is TRBJ2-7, the V gene TRBV27; D is uncertain. V was clipped by 3 bases and J by 4 bases, with 10 bases between them. The CDR3 has 13 residues. CDR1 and CDR2 from the germline V gene are MNHEY and SMNVEV (reference sequence). CDR3 region: CASSFGSRYEQYF. As DNA, the CDR3 is TGTGCCAGCAGTTTCGGGTCACGGTACGAGCAGTACTTC.

The genes are TRBV4-1 and TRBJ2-7; 9 bases agree with TRBD2. V lost 4 bases and J lost 5; bases outside the gene matches: 12. From germline, CDR1 is MGHRA and CDR2 YSYEKL. The CDR3 runs 16 residues. DNA for the CDR3: TGCGCCAGCAGCCCACTCCCGGGACTAGCTTCTCACGAGCAGTACTTC. Its protein is CASSPLPGLASHEQYF.

This chain links TRBV6-5 with TRBJ2-5; no firm D call. V lost 6 bases, J lost 2 bases, and 7 bases lay in between. The germline V gene has CDR1 MNHEY and CDR2 SVGAGI. The CDR3 covers 12 residues. Here the CDR3 reads CASRRAQETQYF. Here the CDR3 DNA reads TGTGCCAGCAGGAGAGCTCAAGAGACCCAGTACTTC.

CDR3 nucleotide sequence: TGTGCCATCGGGAGCGGGAGAGGGGCCGGGGAGCTGTTTTTT. It codes for CAIGSGRGAGELFF. J is TRBJ2-2 and V is TRBV10-3, with 8 nucleotides matching TRBD2. This CDR3 is built from 14 residues. Germline values: CDR1 ENHRY, CDR2 SYGVKD. V dropped 8 bases and J dropped 6; count of bases not matched to a gene: 8.

The rearrangement links TRBV4-3 to TRBJ2-3; 8 nucleotides line up with TRBD2. The CDR3 contains 17 residues. With 0 bases clipped from V and 0 bases from J, the junction kept 5 bases outside the gene matches. Germline V CDR1 and CDR2: LGHNA, YSLEER. This chain's CDR3 is CASSQEGLVLSTDTQYF. CDR3 nucleotides: TGCGCCAGCAGCCAAGAGGGACTAGTCCTAAGCACAGATACGCAGTATTTT.

The gene calls are TRBV27 and TRBJ2-7; no definite D call. The V end was cut by 0 bases, the J end by 2 bases, with 2 bases between. From germline, CDR1 is MNHEY and CDR2 SMNVEV (reference sequence). CDR3 length: 12 residues. The CDR3 sequence is CASSLSAYEQYF. CDR3 nucleotides: TGTGCCAGCAGTTTATCAGCCTACGAGCAGTACTTC.

CDR3 sequence (DNA): TGCAGCGTTCAGAGTAAATTAGGATCCACTGAAGCTTTCTTT. Encoded protein: CSVQSKLGSTEAFF. This rearrangement joins TRBV29-1 to TRBJ1-1; D is undetermined. Trimming pared 5 bases from V and 4 bases from J, leaving 17 bases between. Looked up from germline, CDR1 is SQVTM and CDR2 is ANQGSEA. This CDR3 has 14 residues.

The chain is built from TRBV27 and TRBJ2-2; possibly TRBD1 for D (6 bases). V was trimmed by 2 bases and J by 7 bases, leaving 14 bases between them. The CDR3 runs 15 residues. Germline V gives CDR1 MNHEY, CDR2 SMNVEV (reference sequence). The CDR3 DNA reads TGTGCCAGCAGTTTAAGCTGGGGGCTTGGCGGGGAGCTGTTTTTT. Translated: CASSLSWGLGGELFF.

The rearrangement joins TRBV29-1 to TRBJ2-7; TRBD2 matches 9 bases. V lost 4 bases and J lost 5; bases outside the gene matches: 9. The CDR3 spans 14 residues. Germline V lookup: CDR1 SQVTM, CDR2 ANQGSEA. This chain's CDR3 is CSVGRGSGSNEQYF. CDR3 nucleotide sequence: TGCAGCGTTGGGAGGGGTAGCGGGAGTAACGAGCAGTACTTC.

V is TRBV2 and J is TRBJ1-4; tentative D call: TRBD1 (5 bases). The ends were cut back, 6 bases at V and 2 bases at J, with 10 bases in the middle. The V gene's germline CDR1 is SNHLY and CDR2 FYNNEI. This CDR3 is 14 amino acids long. CDR3 bases: TGTGCCAGCAGGGGGGGAAGGACTAATGAAAAACTGTTTTTT. The encoded protein is CASRGGRTNEKLFF.

The J gene is TRBJ1-1, the V gene TRBV2; D uncertain. CDR3 length: 13 residues. Germline-derived CDR1 and CDR2 are SNHLY and FYNNEI. Deletions cut 5 bases from V and 1 base from J, with 8 bases between. The CDR3 DNA reads TGTGCCAGCAGTCGACGGGGGAACACTGAAGCTTTCTTT. Translation gives CASSRRGNTEAFF.

The rearrangement links TRBV13 to TRBJ2-5; D is perhaps TRBD1 (6 bases). Trimming pared 2 bases from V and 7 bases from J, leaving 17 bases between. The germline CDR1 and CDR2 sequences are PRHDT and FYEKMQ (reference sequence). This CDR3 has 15 residues. The CDR3 is CASSLPRDPRGTQYF. As DNA, the CDR3 is TGTGCCAGCAGCTTACCTCGGGACCCCAGGGGGACCCAGTACTTC.

The chain employs TRBV4-3 and TRBJ2-1; TRBD2 aligns across 16 bases. The CDR3 totals 19 residues. Germline trimming cut 1 base from V and 8 bases from J; bases unmatched to any gene: 11. CDR1 is LGHNA, CDR2 YSLEER, per germline. Written as DNA, the CDR3 is TGCGCCAGCAGCCAAGCGGGACTAGCGGGAGGGCCACAGGGAGATGAGCAGTTCTTC. Translating it yields CASSQAGLAGGPQGDEQFF.

This sequence joins TRBV7-9 and TRBJ1-2; 8 positions match TRBD1. CDR3 size: 15 residues. Germline values: CDR1 SEHNR, CDR2 FQNEAQ (reference sequence). The V gene end was trimmed by 6 bases and the J gene end by 8 bases; junction bases not matched to a gene: 14. Written as DNA, the CDR3 is TGTGCCAGCAGTGTACCGGGACTCACAGGGGGAGGCTACACCTTC. As protein: CASSVPGLTGGGYTF.

The V gene is TRBV7-9, the J gene TRBJ2-1; D gene uncertain. The CDR3 spans 12 residues. Germline CDR1 is SEHNR and CDR2 is FQNEAQ (reference sequence). Trimming cost V 3 bases and J 10 bases, with 10 bases left between them. The CDR3 loop reads CASSLSAREQFF. The CDR3 DNA reads as TGTGCCAGCAGCTTGAGCGCGAGAGAGCAGTTCTTC.

V is TRBV7-9 and J is TRBJ1-4; D is unclear. This CDR3 region has 17 residues. Germline V gene data show CDR1 as SEHNR and CDR2 as FQNEAQ (reference sequence). The V end was cut by 4 bases, the J end by 0 bases, with 15 bases between. For the CDR3, the DNA is TGTGCCAGCAGCTCCTCAGCCGACATGGCAACTAATGAAAAACTGTTTTTT. It is translated as CASSSSADMATNEKLFF.

This clone was seen a single time. The rearrangement uses TRBV29-1 and TRBJ2-1; 9 bases are shared with TRBD2. In germline, CDR1 is SQVTM, CDR2 ANQGSEA. The CDR3 extends over 14 amino acids. Germline trimming cut 7 bases from V and 7 bases from J; bases unmatched to any gene: 11. In DNA, the CDR3 is TGCAGCGCTGACGGACTAGCGCCATTTAATGAGCAGTTCTTC. Amino acid sequence: CSADGLAPFNEQFF.

In this sample, this clone turned up once. V gene TRBV7-8 combines with J gene TRBJ2-1, with D possibly called TRBD1 or TRBD2 (5 bases each). There are 16 residues in the CDR3. CDR1 and CDR2 from the germline V gene are SGHVS and FQNEAQ. V was cut by 7 bases and J by 8 bases, with 24 bases left in between. The CDR3 reads CASTPFGGERWDEQFF. The CDR3 DNA sequence: TGTGCCAGCACCCCTTTTGGGGGAGAAAGGTGGGATGAGCAGTTCTTC.

This chain links TRBV7-9 with TRBJ2-5, with no clear D. Trimming stripped 0 bases from V and 3 bases from J, with 8 bases between. Germline V CDR1 and CDR2: SEHNR, FQNEAQ (reference sequence). The CDR3 extends over 14 amino acids. In DNA, the CDR3 is TGTGCCAGCAGCTTAGCGCAAACGGAAGAGACCCAGTACTTC. Translating gives CASSLAQTEETQYF. The whole variable domain, remainder taken from reference TRBV7-9 and TRBJ2-5, is DTGVSQNPRHKITKRGQNVTFRCDPISEHNRLYWYRQTLGQGPEFLTYFQNEAQLEKSRLLSDRFSAERPKGSFSTLEIQRTEQGDSAMYLCASSLAQTEETQYFGPGTRLLVL.

A note on this clone: The sample has other DNA sequences that encode this CDR3 too. The chain links TRBV7-9 to TRBJ1-1; no clear D gene. Germline CDR1 is SEHNR and CDR2 is FQNEAQ (reference sequence). V lost 1 base and J 1 base, leaving 4 bases between the germline ends. CDR3 size: 13 residues. Written as DNA, the CDR3 is TGTGCCAGCAGCTTAGTAGAGAACACTGAAGCTTTCTTT. Its protein is CASSLVENTEAFF. The full variable domain, in which reference TRBV7-9 and TRBJ1-1 provide the parts outside the CDR3, is DTGVSQNPRHKITKRGQNVTFRCDPISEHNRLYWYRQTLGQGPEFLTYFQNEAQLEKSRLLSDRFSAERPKGSFSTLEIQRTEQGDSAMYLCASSLVENTEAFFGQGTRLTVV.

This clone appeared once. The V gene is TRBV7-9, the J gene TRBJ2-7; 9 bases are a match to TRBD2. The germline V gene encodes CDR1 SEHNR and CDR2 FQNEAQ (reference sequence). There are 15 residues in the CDR3. V shed 5 bases and J 2 bases; nucleotides not matched to a gene: 7. CDR3 amino acids: CASSTTTSGTYEQYF. In nucleotides, the CDR3 is TGTGCCAGCAGCACCACGACTAGCGGAACCTACGAGCAGTACTTC.

The chain carries TRBV28 and TRBJ1-5, with D maybe TRBD1 (5 bases). The CDR3 covers 15 residues. Trimming cost V 5 bases and J 14 bases, with 25 bases left between them. CDR1 MDHEN and CDR2 SYDVKM come from the germline V gene. In nucleotides, the CDR3 is TGTGCCAGCAGTCTTGATGGGGCAGCCCGGGTCGTGAAGCATTTT. Protein sequence: CASSLDGAARVVKHF.

V and J are TRBV7-9 and TRBJ1-2; 9 nucleotides align to TRBD1. V lost 6 bases to trimming and J lost 6 bases; unmatched junction nucleotides: 14. This CDR3 is 16 amino acids long. Germline V gene data show CDR1 as SEHNR and CDR2 as FQNEAQ (reference sequence). This CDR3 is CASSTPEDRGWNGYTF. The CDR3 coding sequence is TGTGCCAGCAGTACACCCGAGGACAGGGGATGGAATGGCTACACCTTC.

The chain links TRBV19 to TRBJ2-1; D possibly corresponds to TRBD2 (5 bases). This CDR3 region has 14 residues. Between the trimmed V and J ends, which lost 2 bases and 7 bases, there was a span of 12 bases. The V gene's germline CDR1 is LNHDA and CDR2 SQIVND (reference sequence). CDR3: CASSITHRGNEQFF. CDR3 sequence (DNA): TGTGCCAGTAGTATAACCCACCGGGGTAATGAGCAGTTCTTC.

V and J are TRBV14 and TRBJ2-1, with TRBD2 matching 11 bases. The V and J ends lost 2 bases and 9 bases, in that order; junction bases with no gene match: 6. There are 15 residues in the CDR3. The germline V gene encodes CDR1 SGHDN and CDR2 FVKESK. In DNA, the CDR3 is TGTGCCAGCAGCCAATTACTAGCGGGAGAGGGTGAGCAGTTCTTC. It translates to CASSQLLAGEGEQFF.

The V gene is TRBV29-1, the J gene TRBJ2-7; D is ambiguous. The ends were cut back, 6 bases at V and 2 bases at J, with 14 bases in the middle. Per the germline V gene, CDR1 is SQVTM and CDR2 is ANQGSEA. The CDR3 has 13 amino acids. The DNA for the CDR3 is TGCAGCGTGTTTGAAAACCTTCCCTACGAGCAGTACTTC. This gives the protein CSVFENLPYEQYF.

The genes are TRBV19 and TRBJ2-7; a weak D match, TRBD1 (5 bases). The length of the CDR3 is 13 residues. V lost 5 bases, J lost 4 bases, and 12 bases lay in between. Looked up from germline, CDR1 is LNHDA and CDR2 is SQIVND (reference sequence). CDR3 sequence reads: CASSPGYGYEQYF. The CDR3 nucleotides read TGTGCCAGTAGTCCAGGGTATGGGTACGAGCAGTACTTC. Variable domain in full (rest from reference TRBV19 and TRBJ2-7): DGGITQSPKYLFRKEGQNVTLSCEQNLNHDAMYWYRQDPGQGLRLIYYSQIVNDFQKGDIAEGYSVSREKKESFPLTVTSAQKNPTAFYLCASSPGYGYEQYFGPGTRLTVT.

The V gene is TRBV28, the J gene TRBJ1-5, with D uncertain. Germline V gene sequence: CDR1 MDHEN, CDR2 SYDVKM. V was trimmed by 6 bases and J by 0 bases, leaving 12 bases between them. The CDR3 runs 15 residues. The CDR3 here is CASRDFWDSNQPQHF. Written as DNA, the CDR3 is TGTGCCAGCAGAGATTTTTGGGATAGCAATCAGCCCCAGCATTTT.